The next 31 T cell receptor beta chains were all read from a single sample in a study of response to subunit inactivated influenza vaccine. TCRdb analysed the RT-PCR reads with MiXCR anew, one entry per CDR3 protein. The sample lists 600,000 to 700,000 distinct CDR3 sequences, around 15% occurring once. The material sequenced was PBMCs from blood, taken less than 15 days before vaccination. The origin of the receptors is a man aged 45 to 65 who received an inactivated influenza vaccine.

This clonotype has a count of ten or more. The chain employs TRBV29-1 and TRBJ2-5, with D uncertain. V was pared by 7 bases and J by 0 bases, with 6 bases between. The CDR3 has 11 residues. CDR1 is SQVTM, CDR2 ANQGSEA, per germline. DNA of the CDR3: TGCAGCGCAGCGTACCAAGAGACCCAGTACTTC. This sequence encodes CSAAYQETQYF.

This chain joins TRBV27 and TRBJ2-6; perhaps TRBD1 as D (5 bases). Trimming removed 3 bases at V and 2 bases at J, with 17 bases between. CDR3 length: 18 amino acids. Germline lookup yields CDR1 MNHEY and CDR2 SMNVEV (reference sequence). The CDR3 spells CASSFRDSPSAGANVLTF. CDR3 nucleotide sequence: TGTGCCAGCAGTTTCAGGGATAGCCCAAGTGCTGGGGCCAACGTCCTGACTTTC.

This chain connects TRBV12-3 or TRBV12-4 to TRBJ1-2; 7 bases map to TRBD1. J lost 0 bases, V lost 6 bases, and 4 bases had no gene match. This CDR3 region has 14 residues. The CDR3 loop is CASSPTGTNYGYTF. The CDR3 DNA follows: TGTGCCAGCAGCCCGACAGGGACTAACTATGGCTACACCTTC.

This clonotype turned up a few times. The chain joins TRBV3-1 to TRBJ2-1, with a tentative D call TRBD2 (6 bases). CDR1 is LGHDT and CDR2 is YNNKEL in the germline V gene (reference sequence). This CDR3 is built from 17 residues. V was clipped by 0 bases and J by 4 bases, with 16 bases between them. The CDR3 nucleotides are TGTGCCAGCAGCCAAGATCGAGCCAGCGGGTTGTACAATGAGCAGTTCTTC. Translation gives CASSQDRASGLYNEQFF.

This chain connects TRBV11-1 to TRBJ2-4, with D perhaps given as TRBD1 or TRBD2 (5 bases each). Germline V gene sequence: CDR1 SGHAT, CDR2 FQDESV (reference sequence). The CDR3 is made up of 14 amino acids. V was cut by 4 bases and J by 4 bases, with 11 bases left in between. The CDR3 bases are TGTGCCAGCAGCTACGGGACGGATAAAAACATTCAGTACTTC. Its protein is CASSYGTDKNIQYF. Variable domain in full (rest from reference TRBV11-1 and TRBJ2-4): EAEVAQSPRYKITEKSQAVAFWCDPISGHATLYWYRQILGQGPELLVQFQDESVVDDSQLPKDRFSAERLKGVDSTLKIQPAELGDSAMYLCASSYGTDKNIQYFGAGTRLSVL.

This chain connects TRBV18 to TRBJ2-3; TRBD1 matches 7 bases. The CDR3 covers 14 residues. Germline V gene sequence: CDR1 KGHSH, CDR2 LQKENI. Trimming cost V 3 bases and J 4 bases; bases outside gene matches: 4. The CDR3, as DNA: TGTGCCAGCTCACCGACAGGGACCCCAGATACGCAGTATTTT. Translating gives CASSPTGTPDTQYF.

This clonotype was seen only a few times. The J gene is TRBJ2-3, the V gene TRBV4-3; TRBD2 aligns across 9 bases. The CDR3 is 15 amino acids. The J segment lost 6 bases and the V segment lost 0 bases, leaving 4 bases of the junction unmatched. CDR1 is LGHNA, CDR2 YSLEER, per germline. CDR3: CASSQEAGGRDTQYF. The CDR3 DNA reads TGCGCCAGCAGCCAAGAGGCGGGGGGGAGGGATACGCAGTATTTT.

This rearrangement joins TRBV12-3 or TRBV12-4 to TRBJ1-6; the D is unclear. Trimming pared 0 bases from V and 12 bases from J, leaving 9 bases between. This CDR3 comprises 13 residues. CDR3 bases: TGTGCCAGCAGTTTAGCGACCCCTGGACCCCTCCACTTT. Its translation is CASSLATPGPLHF.

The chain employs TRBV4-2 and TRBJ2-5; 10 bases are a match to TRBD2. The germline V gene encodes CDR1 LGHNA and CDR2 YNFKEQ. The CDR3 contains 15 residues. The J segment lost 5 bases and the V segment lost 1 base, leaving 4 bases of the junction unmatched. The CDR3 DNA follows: TGTGCCAGCAGCCAAGCGAAGCGGGGGGGGGAGACCCAGTACTTC. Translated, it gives CASSQAKRGGETQYF.

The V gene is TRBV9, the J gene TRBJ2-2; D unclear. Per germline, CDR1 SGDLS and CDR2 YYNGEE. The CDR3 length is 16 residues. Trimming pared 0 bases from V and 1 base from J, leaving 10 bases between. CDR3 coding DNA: TGTGCCAGCAGCGTAGGAGTAGGACGGAACACCGGGGAGCTGTTTTTT. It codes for CASSVGVGRNTGELFF. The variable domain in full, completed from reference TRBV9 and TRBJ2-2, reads DSGVTQTPKHLITATGQRVTLRCSPRSGDLSVYWYQQSLDQGLQFLIQYYNGEERAKGNILERFSAQQFPDLHSELNLSSLELGDSALYFCASSVGVGRNTGELFFGEGSRLTVL.

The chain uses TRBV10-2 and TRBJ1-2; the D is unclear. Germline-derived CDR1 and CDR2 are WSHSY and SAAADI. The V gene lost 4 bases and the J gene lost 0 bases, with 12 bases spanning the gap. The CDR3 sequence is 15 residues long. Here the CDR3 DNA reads TGCGCCAGCAGTGTCTCTGCCACAGCTAACTATGGCTACACCTTC. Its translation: CASSVSATANYGYTF.

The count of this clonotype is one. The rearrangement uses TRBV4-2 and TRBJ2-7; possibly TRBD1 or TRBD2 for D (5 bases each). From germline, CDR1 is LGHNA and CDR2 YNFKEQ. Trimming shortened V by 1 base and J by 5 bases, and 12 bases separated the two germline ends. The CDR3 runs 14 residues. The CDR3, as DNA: TGTGCCAGCAGCCAAGCTGAAGGGGACCACGAGCAGTACTTC. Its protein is CASSQAEGDHEQYF.

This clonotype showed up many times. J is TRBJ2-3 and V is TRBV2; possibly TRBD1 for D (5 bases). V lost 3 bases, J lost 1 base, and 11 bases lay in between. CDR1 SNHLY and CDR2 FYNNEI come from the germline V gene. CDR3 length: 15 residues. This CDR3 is CASSEGRVGTDTQYF. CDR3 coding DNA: TGTGCCAGCAGTGAGGGCAGGGTGGGCACAGATACGCAGTATTTT. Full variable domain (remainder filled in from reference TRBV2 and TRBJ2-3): EPEVTQTPSHQVTQMGQEVILRCVPISNHLYFYWYRQILGQKVEFLVSFYNNEISEKSEIFDDQFSVERPDGSNFTLKIRSTKLEDSAMYFCASSEGRVGTDTQYFGPGTRLTVL.

The CDR3 here is CASKLAGTVYEQYF. Here the CDR3 DNA reads TGTGCCAGCAAACTAGCGGGGACAGTCTACGAGCAGTACTTC. V is TRBV6-2 or TRBV6-3 and J is TRBJ2-7; 10 positions match TRBD2. The CDR3 totals 14 residues. Germline CDR1 MNHEY, CDR2 SVGEGT. The ends lost 7 bases at V and 3 bases at J; junction bases unmatched: 6.

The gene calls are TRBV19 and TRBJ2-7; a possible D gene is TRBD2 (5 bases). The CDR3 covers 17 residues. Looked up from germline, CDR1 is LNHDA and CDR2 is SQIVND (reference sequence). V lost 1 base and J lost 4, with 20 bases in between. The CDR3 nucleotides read TGTGCCAGTAGTATAGCCTGGTGGTCTGGAGGCCCTTACGAGCAGTACTTC. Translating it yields CASSIAWWSGGPYEQYF. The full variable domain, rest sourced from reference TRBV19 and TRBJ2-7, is DGGITQSPKYLFRKEGQNVTLSCEQNLNHDAMYWYRQDPGQGLRLIYYSQIVNDFQKGDIAEGYSVSREKKESFPLTVTSAQKNPTAFYLCASSIAWWSGGPYEQYFGPGTRLTVT.

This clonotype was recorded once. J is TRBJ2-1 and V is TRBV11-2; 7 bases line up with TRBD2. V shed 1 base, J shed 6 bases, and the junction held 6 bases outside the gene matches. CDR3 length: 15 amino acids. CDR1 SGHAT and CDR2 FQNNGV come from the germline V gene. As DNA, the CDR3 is TGTGCCAGCAGCTTAGTCCGACTAGCCCGCAATGAGCAGTTCTTC. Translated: CASSLVRLARNEQFF.

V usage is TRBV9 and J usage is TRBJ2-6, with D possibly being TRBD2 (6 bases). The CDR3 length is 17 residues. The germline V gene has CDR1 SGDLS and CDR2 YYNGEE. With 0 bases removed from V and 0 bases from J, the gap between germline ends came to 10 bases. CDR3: CASSVVGGTSGANVLTF. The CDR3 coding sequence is TGTGCCAGCAGCGTAGTGGGCGGGACCTCTGGGGCCAACGTCCTGACTTTC.

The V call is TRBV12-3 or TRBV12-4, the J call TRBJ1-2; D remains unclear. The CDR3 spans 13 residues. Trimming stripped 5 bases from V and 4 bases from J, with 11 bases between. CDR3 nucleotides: TGTGCCAGCAGTCCCCGGACCCTCTATGGCTACACCTTC. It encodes CASSPRTLYGYTF.

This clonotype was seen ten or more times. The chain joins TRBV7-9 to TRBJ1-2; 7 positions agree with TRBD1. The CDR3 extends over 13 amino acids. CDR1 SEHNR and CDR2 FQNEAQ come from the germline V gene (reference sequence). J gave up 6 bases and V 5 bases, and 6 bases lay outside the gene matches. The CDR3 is CASSHGQGDGYTF. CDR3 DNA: TGTGCCAGCAGCCACGGGCAGGGGGATGGCTACACCTTC.

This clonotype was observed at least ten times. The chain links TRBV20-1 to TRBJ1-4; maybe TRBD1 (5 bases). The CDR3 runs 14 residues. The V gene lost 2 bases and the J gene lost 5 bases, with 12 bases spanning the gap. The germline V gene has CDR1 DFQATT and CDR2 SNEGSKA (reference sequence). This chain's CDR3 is CSARPGTQNEKLFF. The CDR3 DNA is TGCAGTGCTAGACCCGGGACCCAAAATGAAAAACTGTTTTTT.

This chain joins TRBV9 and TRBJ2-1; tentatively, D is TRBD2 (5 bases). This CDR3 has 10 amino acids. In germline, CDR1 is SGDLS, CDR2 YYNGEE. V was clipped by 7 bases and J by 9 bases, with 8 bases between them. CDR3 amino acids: CASGEGEQFF. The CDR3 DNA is TGTGCCAGCGGTGAGGGTGAGCAGTTCTTC.

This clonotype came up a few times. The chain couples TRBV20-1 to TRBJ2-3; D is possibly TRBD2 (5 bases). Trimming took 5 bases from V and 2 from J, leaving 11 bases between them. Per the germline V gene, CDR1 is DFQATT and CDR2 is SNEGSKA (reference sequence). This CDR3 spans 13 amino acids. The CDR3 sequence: CSARTPNTDTQYF. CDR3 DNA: TGCAGTGCTCGGACTCCCAACACAGATACGCAGTATTTT.

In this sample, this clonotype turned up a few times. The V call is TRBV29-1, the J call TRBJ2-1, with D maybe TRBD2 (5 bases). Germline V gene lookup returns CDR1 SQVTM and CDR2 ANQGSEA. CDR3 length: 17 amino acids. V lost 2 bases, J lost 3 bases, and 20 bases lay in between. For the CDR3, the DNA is TGCAGCGTTGAAACTGGACTCACCCCTAGGATCTACAATGAGCAGTTCTTC. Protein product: CSVETGLTPRIYNEQFF.

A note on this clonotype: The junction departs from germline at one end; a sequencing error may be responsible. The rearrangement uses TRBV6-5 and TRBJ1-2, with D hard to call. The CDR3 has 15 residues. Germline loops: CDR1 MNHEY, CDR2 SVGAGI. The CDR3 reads CASSYFYGDNYDYTF. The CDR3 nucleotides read TGTGCCAGCAGTTACTTCTACGGCGATAACTATGACTACACCTTC.

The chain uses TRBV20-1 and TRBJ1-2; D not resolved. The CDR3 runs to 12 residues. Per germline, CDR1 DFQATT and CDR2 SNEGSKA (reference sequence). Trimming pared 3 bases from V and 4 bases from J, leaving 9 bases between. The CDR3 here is CSASGVVYGYTF. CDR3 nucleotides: TGCAGTGCTAGCGGGGTTGTCTATGGCTACACCTTC.

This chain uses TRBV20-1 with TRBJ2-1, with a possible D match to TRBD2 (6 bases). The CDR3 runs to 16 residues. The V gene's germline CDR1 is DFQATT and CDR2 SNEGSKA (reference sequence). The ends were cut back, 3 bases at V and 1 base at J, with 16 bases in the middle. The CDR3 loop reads CSASSKAGPSYNEQFF. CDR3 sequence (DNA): TGCAGTGCTAGTTCTAAAGCGGGCCCGTCCTACAATGAGCAGTTCTTC.

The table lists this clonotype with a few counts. The CDR3 protein is CATTISLVETGTQYF. The CDR3 region has the DNA TGTGCCACTACAATATCCCTAGTGGAAACGGGGACCCAGTACTTC. The chain employs TRBV10-3 and TRBJ2-5; no reliable D call. In germline, CDR1 is ENHRY, CDR2 SYGVKD. Trimming took off 10 bases at V and 7 bases at J, with 25 bases between the two ends. The CDR3 runs to 15 residues.

As DNA, the CDR3 is TGTGCCAGCTCACCAAGGTTGGCCGGTTACACAGATACGCAGTATTTT. Protein product: CASSPRLAGYTDTQYF. This rearrangement joins TRBV18 to TRBJ2-3; D remains ambiguous. V was cut by 2 bases and J by 2 bases, with 14 bases left in between. The CDR3 runs 16 residues. Germline V lookup: CDR1 KGHSH, CDR2 LQKENI.

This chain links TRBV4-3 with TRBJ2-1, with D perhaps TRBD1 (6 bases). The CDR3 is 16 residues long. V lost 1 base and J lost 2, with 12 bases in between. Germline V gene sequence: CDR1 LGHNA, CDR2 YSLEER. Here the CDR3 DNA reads TGCGCCAGCAGCCAAGGAACCAGGGGAACCTACAATGAGCAGTTCTTC. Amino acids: CASSQGTRGTYNEQFF.

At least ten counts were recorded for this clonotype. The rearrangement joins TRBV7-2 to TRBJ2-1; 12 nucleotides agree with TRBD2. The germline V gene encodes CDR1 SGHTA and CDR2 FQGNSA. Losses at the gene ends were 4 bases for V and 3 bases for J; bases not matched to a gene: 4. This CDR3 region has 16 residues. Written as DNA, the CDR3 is TGTGCCAGCAGCTCGACTAGCGGGAGTCTCTACAATGAGCAGTTCTTC. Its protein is CASSSTSGSLYNEQFF.

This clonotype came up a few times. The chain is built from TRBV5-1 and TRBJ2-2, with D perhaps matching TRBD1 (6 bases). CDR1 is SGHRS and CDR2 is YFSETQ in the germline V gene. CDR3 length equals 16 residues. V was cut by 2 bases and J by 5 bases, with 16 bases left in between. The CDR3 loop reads CASSFRDTPATGELFF. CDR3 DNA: TGCGCCAGCAGCTTCCGGGACACCCCTGCGACCGGGGAGCTGTTTTTT.